This is a list of T cell receptor beta chains from one sample in a study of shared clonotypes between healthy human individuals. Repertoires were generated with immunoSEQ multiplex PCR, while TCRdb's copy carries only in-frame clones and drops some. The sample lists fewer than 1.8 million clones, about 98.5% seen once, with about 0.35% in the top ten. The sequenced material came from naive CD4+ T cells sorted from blood. These receptor sequences come from a man aged 25 to 40 in good health. Each CDR3 is given with its conserved first and last residue. Where a row states a size, it is once, few, many or the class of an expanded clone; other rows omit it.

J gene: TRBJ2-2
clone size: once
V gene: TRBV11-3
CDR3 protein: CASSVGGRVYTGELFF

J gene: TRBJ1-1
clone size: .
V gene: TRBV5-1
CDR3 protein: CASSSEDRGRAFF

J gene: TRBJ2-3
clone size: .
V gene: TRBV12-5
CDR3 protein: CASGNGLADSTDTQYF

J gene: TRBJ2-3
clone size: .
V gene: TRBV10-3
CDR3 protein: CASGQGRTDTQYF

J gene: TRBJ2-5
clone size: .
V gene: TRBV11-2
CDR3 protein: CASSLESRFQTQYF

J gene: TRBJ2-7
clone size: .
V gene: TRBV4-3
CDR3 protein: CASSQRNIPSHEQYF

J gene: TRBJ2-7
clone size: .
V gene: TRBV10-3
CDR3 protein: CAISDLLEQYF

J gene: TRBJ2-7
clone size: .
V gene: TRBV19
CDR3 protein: CASSIRAPEDEQYF

J gene: TRBJ2-7
clone size: .
V gene: TRBV19
CDR3 protein: CASRLRDSASYEQYF

J gene: TRBJ2-3
clone size: .
V gene: TRBV7-3
CDR3 protein: CASSDRGWADTQYF

J gene: TRBJ2-3
clone size: once
V gene: TRBV11-3
CDR3 protein: CASSQMGSSTDTQYF

J gene: TRBJ2-1
clone size: .
V gene: TRBV5-1
CDR3 protein: CASSYTSPGHTLHHEQFF

J gene: TRBJ1-2
clone size: once
V gene: TRBV18
CDR3 protein: CASGQSQAINYGYTF

J gene: TRBJ2-7
clone size: .
V gene: TRBV19
CDR3 protein: CASSATGTSGYEQYF

J gene: TRBJ1-3
clone size: .
V gene: TRBV19
CDR3 protein: CATRDRASGNTIYF

J gene: TRBJ2-7
clone size: .
V gene: TRBV28
CDR3 protein: CASSFLSFGISHEQYF

J gene: TRBJ1-1
clone size: .
V gene: TRBV6-5
CDR3 protein: CASSSKRGVGTEAFF

J gene: TRBJ1-5
clone size: .
V gene: TRBV28
CDR3 protein: CASSLSGRLQHF

J gene: TRBJ2-2
clone size: .
V gene: TRBV18
CDR3 protein: CASSPWTGGDTGELFF

J gene: TRBJ2-3
clone size: .
V gene: TRBV6-5
CDR3 protein: CASSYADTQYF

J gene: TRBJ2-5
clone size: .
V gene: TRBV5-1
CDR3 protein: CASSLVGTGKETQYF

J gene: TRBJ1-2
clone size: .
V gene: TRBV28
CDR3 protein: CASRRTGFYGYTF

J gene: TRBJ1-5
clone size: once
V gene: TRBV7-2
CDR3 protein: CASSSKNRGSHQPQHF

J gene: TRBJ1-2
clone size: .
V gene: TRBV7-8
CDR3 protein: CASSLGGDYGYTF

J gene: TRBJ2-1
clone size: .
V gene: TRBV28
CDR3 protein: CASSLPVGSYNEQFF

J gene: TRBJ2-1
clone size: .
V gene: TRBV6-5
CDR3 protein: CASSYTSGRVNDEQFF

J gene: TRBJ2-4
clone size: once
V gene: TRBV29-1
CDR3 protein: CSVRGRALDIQYF

J gene: TRBJ2-5
clone size: .
V gene: TRBV14
CDR3 protein: CASSQEAPAQYF

J gene: TRBJ2-5
clone size: once
V gene: TRBV6-5
CDR3 protein: CASRHRSNQETQYF

J gene: TRBJ2-5
clone size: .
V gene: TRBV29-1
CDR3 protein: CSLRGGQATPWTQYF

J gene: TRBJ2-7
clone size: .
V gene: TRBV5-1
CDR3 protein: CASSLAASASSYEQYF

J gene: TRBJ2-7
clone size: .
V gene: TRBV5-1
CDR3 protein: CASSLRVGKFYEQYF

J gene: TRBJ2-1
clone size: once
V gene: TRBV7-9
CDR3 protein: CASSLLAGGLREQFF

J gene: TRBJ1-1
clone size: once
V gene: TRBV5-4
CDR3 protein: CASSWGGNTEAFF

J gene: TRBJ2-1
clone size: once
V gene: TRBV6-6
CDR3 protein: CASSRVRASHEQFF

J gene: TRBJ2-7
clone size: once
V gene: TRBV6-1
CDR3 protein: CASSEVGLAEEYEQYF

J gene: TRBJ1-1
clone size: .
V gene: TRBV7-9
CDR3 protein: CASSSDYTEAFF

J gene: TRBJ2-1
clone size: .
V gene: TRBV5-1
CDR3 protein: CASSLDLGSYNEQFF

J gene: TRBJ2-1
clone size: .
V gene: TRBV19
CDR3 protein: CASSILAGVNEQFF

J gene: TRBJ1-2
clone size: once
V gene: TRBV11-2
CDR3 protein: CASSLGTSGGYTF

J gene: TRBJ2-5
clone size: .
V gene: TRBV5-1
CDR3 protein: CASSLLTSQETQYF

J gene: TRBJ2-3
clone size: .
V gene: TRBV5-1
CDR3 protein: CASSPGDRADTQYF

J gene: TRBJ1-1
clone size: .
V gene: TRBV5-1
CDR3 protein: CASSLNTEAFF

J gene: TRBJ2-7
clone size: .
V gene: TRBV28
CDR3 protein: CASTWGGLSSYEQYF

J gene: TRBJ2-7
clone size: .
V gene: TRBV30
CDR3 protein: CAWSDWGRNYEQYF

J gene: TRBJ1-3
clone size: few
V gene: TRBV5-1
CDR3 protein: CASSDQGGFSGNTIYF